This entry lists 31 T cell receptor beta chains sequenced from one sample in a study of blood T cell repertoires in COVID-19. TCRdb keeps only in-frame clones here, not all; method: immunoSEQ multiplex PCR. The table records about 310,000 clones, around nine tenths of them present only once. Sequenced material: peripheral blood. The receptors were gathered from a man in his fifties or sixties with active or convalescent COVID-19.

The chain has TRBV6-1 and TRBJ1-3; D perhaps matches TRBD1 (5 bases). V was cut by 3 bases and J by 16 bases, with 13 bases left in between. This CDR3 contains 11 residues. Germline V gives CDR1 MNHNS, CDR2 SASEGT. The CDR3 bases are TGTGCCAGCAGTGATATTGCAGGGTTGTATTTT. Translation: CASSDIAGLYF.

This chain joins TRBV2 and TRBJ2-7, with 15 positions matching TRBD2. Looked up from germline, CDR1 is SNHLY and CDR2 is FYNNEI. This CDR3 region has 15 residues. The junction had 2 bases not matched to a gene; V was cut back by 4 bases and J by 4 bases. CDR3 sequence reads: CASSGTSGRGYEQYF. DNA for the CDR3: TGTGCCAGCAGTGGGACTAGCGGGAGGGGGTACGAGCAGTACTTC.

V and J are TRBV3-1 (or the pseudogene TRBV3-2) and TRBJ2-7, with D possibly matching TRBD2 (5 bases). V lost 4 bases and J lost 4, with 11 bases in between. There are 13 residues in the CDR3. Germline V gene data show CDR1 as LGHDT and CDR2 as YNNKEL (reference sequence). CDR3: CASSLTRGYEQYF. Here the CDR3 DNA reads TGTGCCAGCAGCCTGACCCGGGGATACGAGCAGTACTTC.

V gene TRBV14 combines with J gene TRBJ1-1; D gene unclear. This CDR3 has 13 amino acids. Germline CDR1 reads SGHDN; CDR2 reads FVKESK. V gave up 4 bases and J gave up 2 bases, with 8 bases separating them. The CDR3 loop is CASSLQTNTEAFF. The CDR3 DNA sequence: TGTGCCAGCAGCCTTCAGACAAACACTGAAGCTTTCTTT.

The V call is TRBV6-1, the J call TRBJ1-1; unclear D gene. V lost 2 bases and J lost 0, with 13 bases in between. CDR3 length: 16 residues. Germline CDR1 MNHNS, CDR2 SASEGT. The CDR3 region is CASSEYGGRVNTEAFF. CDR3 nucleotide sequence: TGTGCCAGCAGTGAATACGGAGGGCGAGTGAACACTGAAGCTTTCTTT.

The rearrangement links TRBV9 to TRBJ2-2; 8 bases fit TRBD2. The length of the CDR3 is 16 residues. V shed 4 bases, J shed 6 bases, and the junction held 11 bases outside the gene matches. Per the germline V gene, CDR1 is SGDLS and CDR2 is YYNGEE. CDR3 protein: CASSSPGGRESGELFF. The DNA of the CDR3 is TGTGCCAGCAGCAGTCCGGGAGGGCGGGAGTCCGGGGAGCTGTTTTTT.

This chain uses TRBV9 with TRBJ2-7, with TRBD1 matching 7 bases. CDR1 SGDLS and CDR2 YYNGEE come from the germline V gene. CDR3 length: 15 amino acids. With 4 bases clipped from V and 5 bases from J, the junction kept 12 bases outside the gene matches. CDR3 sequence reads: CASSKNLDRANEQYF. In DNA form, the CDR3 reads TGTGCCAGCAGCAAAAACTTAGACAGGGCGAACGAGCAGTACTTC.

The chain recombines TRBV5-4 with TRBJ1-1, with D possibly being TRBD1 (6 bases). V lost 4 bases and J lost 4, with 11 bases in between. Germline V gene data show CDR1 as SGHNT and CDR2 as YYREEE (reference sequence). CDR3 length: 13 residues. CDR3 bases: TGTGCCAGCAGCCAAGCAGGGGTCACTGAAGCTTTCTTT. It translates to CASSQAGVTEAFF.

V usage is TRBV19 and J usage is TRBJ2-7; 9 nucleotides match TRBD1. CDR1 is LNHDA, CDR2 SQIVND, per germline (reference sequence). This CDR3 has 21 residues. V gave up 3 bases and J gave up 2 bases; unmatched junction bases: 23. The CDR3 nucleotides read TGTGCCAGTAGTATGCTCAGCCGAGGGGTAGAGGGACAGGGAATCCCCTACGAGCAGTACTTC. This gives the protein CASSMLSRGVEGQGIPYEQYF.

The chain employs TRBV25-1 and TRBJ2-3, with D perhaps TRBD1 (5 bases). From germline, CDR1 is MGHDK and CDR2 SYGVNS. Deletions cut 6 bases from V and 2 bases from J, with 9 bases between. The CDR3 length is 13 residues. The CDR3 bases are TGTGCCAGCAGACAGACAGTCACAGATACGCAGTATTTT. This codes for CASRQTVTDTQYF.

The chain joins TRBV19 to TRBJ2-5; D unresolved. Looked up from germline, CDR1 is LNHDA and CDR2 is SQIVND (reference sequence). Trimming removed 6 bases at V and 1 base at J, with 3 bases between. This CDR3 has 11 residues. Here the CDR3 DNA reads TGTGCCAGTAGCTCCCAAGAGACCCAGTACTTC. Translated: CASSSQETQYF.

This clone was counted only a few times. CDR3 region: CASSFSGLEQFF. The CDR3 DNA is TGTGCCAGCAGTTTCTCGGGACTGGAGCAGTTCTTC. This rearrangement joins TRBV28 to TRBJ2-1, with a possible D match to TRBD2 (6 bases). The CDR3 sequence is 12 residues long. Trimming left V 3 bases short and J 10 bases short, with 10 bases between. The germline V gene encodes CDR1 MDHEN and CDR2 SYDVKM.

The rearrangement uses TRBV27 and TRBJ1-4; D is unresolved. The CDR3 runs 15 residues. The V gene's germline CDR1 is MNHEY and CDR2 SMNVEV (reference sequence). Trimming removed 7 bases from V and 6 bases from J, with 18 bases in between. DNA for the CDR3: TGTGCCAGCACCGAAACCCACGGGGTGGATGAAAAACTGTTTTTT. Its protein product is CASTETHGVDEKLFF.

The J gene is TRBJ1-3, the V gene TRBV11-3; possible D gene TRBD1, 6 bases. CDR1 is SGHNT, CDR2 YENEEA, per germline. V was shortened by 6 bases and J by 4 bases, with 25 bases between the two germline ends. CDR3 size: 18 residues. The CDR3 here is CASRPGGQGLCRGNTIYF. CDR3 DNA sequence: TGTGCCAGCAGACCGGGGGGGCAGGGGCTGTGCCGGGGAAACACCATATATTTT.

The chain joins TRBV28 to TRBJ1-5; 7 nucleotides align to TRBD1. There are 16 residues in the CDR3. Germline CDR1 and CDR2: MDHEN and SYDVKM. Germline trimming cut 5 bases from V and 4 bases from J; bases unmatched to any gene: 11. The CDR3 DNA reads as TGTGCCAGCAGTCAATACAGGGGTCCCAATAATCAGCCCCAGCATTTT. Protein: CASSQYRGPNNQPQHF.

The V gene is TRBV10-1, the J gene TRBJ2-7; TRBD2 agrees at 9 bases. CDR1 and CDR2 from the germline V gene are WNHNN and SYGVQD (reference sequence). This CDR3 has 14 residues. V shed 3 bases and J 3 bases; nucleotides not matched to a gene: 3. The CDR3 sequence: CASSEGLANYEQYF. The CDR3 DNA reads as TGCGCCAGCAGTGAAGGACTAGCGAACTACGAGCAGTACTTC.

This chain uses TRBV11-3 with TRBJ1-1; no definite D call. CDR1 and CDR2 from the germline V gene are SGHNT and YENEEA. Between the trimmed V and J ends, which lost 0 bases and 1 base, there was a span of 9 bases. The CDR3 contains 15 residues. Here the CDR3 DNA reads TGTGCCAGCAGCTTAGATCCGGGGAGGAACACTGAAGCTTTCTTT. Its protein is CASSLDPGRNTEAFF.

The genes are TRBV10-2 and TRBJ2-6; D may be TRBD2 (6 bases). V lost 6 bases to trimming and J lost 4 bases, with 16 bases between them. The germline V gene encodes CDR1 WSHSY and CDR2 SAAADI. The CDR3 spans 16 residues. Written as DNA, the CDR3 is TGCGCCAGCAGCGCGGGAACCGGCTCCGGGGCCAACGTCCTGACTTTC. It codes for CASSAGTGSGANVLTF.

The chain combines TRBV5-1 with TRBJ2-7; the D is unclear. Trimming left V 3 bases short and J 6 bases short, with 13 bases between. The CDR3 is 13 amino acids. Per the germline V gene, CDR1 is SGHRS and CDR2 is YFSETQ. This chain's CDR3 is CASSSSAEAEQYF. For the CDR3, the DNA is TGCGCCAGCAGCTCCTCGGCCGAGGCCGAGCAGTACTTC.

The chain recombines TRBV7-2 with TRBJ1-4, with D tentatively TRBD1 (6 bases). Germline values: CDR1 SGHTA, CDR2 FQGNSA. The ends were cut back, 0 bases at V and 12 bases at J, with 11 bases in the middle. The CDR3 is 13 amino acids. As DNA, the CDR3 is TGTGCCAGCAGCTTAGCGGGGAAGGGGGAACTGTTTTTT. Its translation: CASSLAGKGELFF.

In its sample, this clone was seen once. J is TRBJ1-2 and V is TRBV7-2; 9 bases are a match to TRBD1. There are 14 residues in the CDR3. After removal of 4 bases from V and 4 bases from J, the junction contained 4 bases not matched to a gene. In germline, CDR1 is SGHTA, CDR2 FQGNSA. This CDR3 reads CASSSATGGYGYTF. In nucleotides, the CDR3 is TGTGCCAGCAGCTCGGCGACAGGGGGCTATGGCTACACCTTC.

V is TRBV14 and J is TRBJ2-1; D is perhaps TRBD1 (5 bases). Germline CDR1 reads SGHDN; CDR2 reads FVKESK. The CDR3 is made up of 17 amino acids. The germline V and J ends were trimmed by 0 bases and 1 base, with 13 bases remaining between them. The CDR3 nucleotides are TGTGCCAGCAGCCAAGACAGGGCGGTGGGATCCTACAATGAGCAGTTCTTC. Residues: CASSQDRAVGSYNEQFF.

This rearrangement joins TRBV20-1 to TRBJ2-5, with 8 bases matching TRBD1. Germline lookup yields CDR1 DFQATT and CDR2 SNEGSKA (reference sequence). The ends lost 4 bases at V and 13 bases at J; junction bases unmatched: 8. This CDR3 is built from 11 residues. As DNA, the CDR3 is TGCAGTGCTACACAGGGGGGATTGGGGTACTTC. It is translated as CSATQGGLGYF.

The rearrangement uses TRBV5-1 and TRBJ1-4; D not certain. The length of the CDR3 is 14 residues. With 2 bases removed from V and 8 bases from J, the gap between germline ends came to 13 bases. CDR1 and CDR2 (germline): SGHRS, YFSETQ. CDR3 DNA: TGCGCCAGCAGCTTAACCGGGATGGGAGAAAAACTGTTTTTT. This encodes CASSLTGMGEKLFF.

The J gene is TRBJ1-5, the V gene TRBV6-6; TRBD1 matches at 9 bases. This CDR3 is built from 14 residues. Per the germline V gene, CDR1 is MNHNY and CDR2 is SVGAGI (reference sequence). The junction had 4 bases not matched to a gene; V was cut back by 4 bases and J by 6 bases. The CDR3 loop reads CASSFGQGIQPQHF. Written as DNA, the CDR3 is TGTGCCAGCAGTTTTGGACAGGGGATTCAGCCCCAGCATTTT.

CDR3 DNA sequence: TGTGCCAGCAGTGGGGACAGTGGTCAAAAACTGTTTTTT. Protein: CASSGDSGQKLFF. This chain joins TRBV2 and TRBJ1-4, with 7 bases lining up with TRBD1. Germline V gene lookup returns CDR1 SNHLY and CDR2 FYNNEI. This CDR3 spans 13 amino acids. The ends lost 4 bases at V and 9 bases at J; junction bases unmatched: 5.

The chain combines TRBV7-3 with TRBJ2-2, with 9 nucleotides matching TRBD1. The V gene's germline CDR1 is SGHTA and CDR2 FQGTGA. The trim removed 5 bases at V and 5 bases at J, leaving 3 bases unmatched. The length of the CDR3 is 14 residues. CDR3 nucleotides: TGTGCCAGCAGCAGGGGGACAGGGACCGGGGAGCTGTTTTTT. This translates into CASSRGTGTGELFF.

The V and J genes are TRBV5-8 and TRBJ2-3; 12 bases line up with TRBD1. The trim removed 0 bases at V and 4 bases at J, leaving 3 bases unmatched. The CDR3 has 16 amino acids. In germline, CDR1 is SGHTS, CDR2 YDEGEE. CDR3 residues: CASSLGGQGASDTQYF. As DNA, the CDR3 is TGTGCCAGCAGCTTGGGGGGACAGGGGGCTTCAGATACGCAGTATTTT.

This chain connects TRBV7-9 to TRBJ2-1, with a weak D call TRBD1 (5 bases). Trimming shortened V by 1 base and J by 9 bases, and 16 bases separated the two germline ends. The CDR3 covers 15 residues. CDR1 SEHNR and CDR2 FQNEAQ come from the germline V gene (reference sequence). CDR3 coding DNA: TGTGCCAGCAGCTTAGGAGTTCCCACCCAGGGTGAGCAGTTCTTC. Its protein is CASSLGVPTQGEQFF.

This rearrangement joins TRBV9 to TRBJ2-2, with D perhaps matching TRBD1 (6 bases). V dropped 0 bases and J dropped 0 bases, with 21 bases sitting between them. In germline, CDR1 is SGDLS, CDR2 YYNGEE. The CDR3 covers 20 residues. The CDR3 nucleotides are TGTGCCAGCAGCGTAGGGGGGCTAGCTGGGCAAAATACGAACACCGGGGAGCTGTTTTTT. Amino acids: CASSVGGLAGQNTNTGELFF.

This chain uses TRBV7-3 with TRBJ2-2; D may be TRBD2 (5 bases). The V gene lost 4 bases and the J gene lost 6 bases, with 12 bases spanning the gap. CDR1 is SGHTA, CDR2 FQGTGA, per germline. The length of the CDR3 is 14 residues. The CDR3 sequence: CASSSGLAAGELFF. The CDR3 region has the DNA TGTGCCAGCAGCTCGGGTCTAGCCGCCGGGGAGCTGTTTTTT. Based on the CDR3 plus reference TRBV7-3 and TRBJ2-2, the full variable domain is GAGVSQTPSNKVTEKGKYVELRCDPISGHTALYWYRQSLGQGPEFLIYFQGTGAADDSGLPNDRFFAVRPEGSVSTLKIQRTERGDSAVYLCASSSGLAAGELFFGEGSRLTVL.